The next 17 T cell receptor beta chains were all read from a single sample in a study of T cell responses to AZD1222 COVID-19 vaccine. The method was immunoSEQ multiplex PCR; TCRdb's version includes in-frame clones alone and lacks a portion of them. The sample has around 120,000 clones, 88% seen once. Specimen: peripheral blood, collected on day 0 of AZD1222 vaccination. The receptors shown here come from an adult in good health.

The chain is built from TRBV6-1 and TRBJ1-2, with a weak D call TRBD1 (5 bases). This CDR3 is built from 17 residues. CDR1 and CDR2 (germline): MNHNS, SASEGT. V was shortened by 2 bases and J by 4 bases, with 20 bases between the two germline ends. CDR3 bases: TGTGCCAGCAGTGAATCTAAAGGGGCGAGAAGTGTCTATGGCTACACCTTC. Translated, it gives CASSESKGARSVYGYTF.

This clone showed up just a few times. CDR3 sequence reads: CASSLLADEKLFF. CDR3 coding DNA: TGTGCCAGCAGCTTATTAGCGGATGAAAAACTGTTTTTT. The chain joins TRBV11-2 to TRBJ1-4; D not resolved. CDR1 and CDR2 (germline): SGHAT, FQNNGV. Deletions cut 2 bases from V and 6 bases from J, with 7 bases between. This CDR3 has 13 residues.

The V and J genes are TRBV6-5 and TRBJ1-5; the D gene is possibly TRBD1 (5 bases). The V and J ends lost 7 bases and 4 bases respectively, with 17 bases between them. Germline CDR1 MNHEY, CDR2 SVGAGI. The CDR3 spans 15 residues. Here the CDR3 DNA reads TGTGCCAGCACCCCTTCGGGCGGGGGGAATCAGCCCCAGCATTTT. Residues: CASTPSGGGNQPQHF.

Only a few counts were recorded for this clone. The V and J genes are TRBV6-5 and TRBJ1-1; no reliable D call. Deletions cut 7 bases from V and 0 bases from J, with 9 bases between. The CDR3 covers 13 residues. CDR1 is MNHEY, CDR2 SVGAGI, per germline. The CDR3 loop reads CASNPTLNTEAFF. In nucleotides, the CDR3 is TGTGCCAGCAACCCAACGCTGAACACTGAAGCTTTCTTT.

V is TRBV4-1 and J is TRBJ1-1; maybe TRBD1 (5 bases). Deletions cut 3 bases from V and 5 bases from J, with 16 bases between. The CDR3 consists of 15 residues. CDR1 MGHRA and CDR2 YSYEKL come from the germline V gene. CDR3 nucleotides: TGCGCCAGCAGCCAGGGAGTTGGGGGACGTACTGAAGCTTTCTTT. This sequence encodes CASSQGVGGRTEAFF.

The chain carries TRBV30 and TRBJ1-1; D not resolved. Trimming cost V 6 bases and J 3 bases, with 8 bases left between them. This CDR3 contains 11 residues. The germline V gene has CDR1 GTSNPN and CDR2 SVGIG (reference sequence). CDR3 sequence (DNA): TGTGCCTGCCGTCCCGACACTGAAGCTTTCTTT. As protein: CACRPDTEAFF. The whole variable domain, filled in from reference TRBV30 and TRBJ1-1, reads SQTIHQWPATLVQPVGSPLSLECTVEGTSNPNLYWYRQAAGRGLQLLFYSVGIGQISSEVPQNLSASRPQDRQFILSSKKLLLSDSGFYLCACRPDTEAFFGQGTRLTVV.

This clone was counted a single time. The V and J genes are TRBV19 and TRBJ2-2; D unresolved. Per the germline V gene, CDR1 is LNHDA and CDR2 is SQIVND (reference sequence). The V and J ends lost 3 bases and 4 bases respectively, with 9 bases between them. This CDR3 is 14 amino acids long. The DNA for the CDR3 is TGTGCCAGTAGTATGGCGGCGCTCACCGGGGAGCTGTTTTTT. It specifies CASSMAALTGELFF.

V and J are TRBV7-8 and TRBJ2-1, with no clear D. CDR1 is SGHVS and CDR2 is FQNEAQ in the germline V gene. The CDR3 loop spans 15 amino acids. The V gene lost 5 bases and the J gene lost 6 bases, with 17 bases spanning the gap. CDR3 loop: CASSPDSFPFNEQFF. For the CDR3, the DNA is TGTGCCAGCAGCCCGGATTCTTTCCCTTTCAATGAGCAGTTCTTC.

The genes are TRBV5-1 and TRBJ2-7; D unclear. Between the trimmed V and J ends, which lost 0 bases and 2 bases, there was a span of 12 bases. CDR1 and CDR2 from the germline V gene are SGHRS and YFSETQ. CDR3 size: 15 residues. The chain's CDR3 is CASSLGGRYTYEQYF. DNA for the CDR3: TGCGCCAGCAGCTTGGGTGGACGGTATACCTACGAGCAGTACTTC.

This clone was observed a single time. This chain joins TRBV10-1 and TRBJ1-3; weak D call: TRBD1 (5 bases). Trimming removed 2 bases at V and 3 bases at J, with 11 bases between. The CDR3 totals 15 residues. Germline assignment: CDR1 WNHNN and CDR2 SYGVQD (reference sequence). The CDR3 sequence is CASSEDSAFGNTIYF. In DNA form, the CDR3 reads TGCGCCAGCAGTGAGGACAGTGCGTTTGGAAACACCATATATTTT.

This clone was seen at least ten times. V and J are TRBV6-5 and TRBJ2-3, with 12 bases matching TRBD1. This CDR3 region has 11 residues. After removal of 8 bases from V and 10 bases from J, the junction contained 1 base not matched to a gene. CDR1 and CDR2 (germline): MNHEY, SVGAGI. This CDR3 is CASGTGGAQYF. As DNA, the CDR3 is TGTGCCAGCGGGACAGGGGGCGCGCAGTATTTT.

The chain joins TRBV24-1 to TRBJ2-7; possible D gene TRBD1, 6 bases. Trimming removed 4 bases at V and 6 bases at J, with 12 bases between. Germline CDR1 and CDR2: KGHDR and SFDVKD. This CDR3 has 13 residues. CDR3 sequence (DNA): TGTGCCACCAGTGACCCGGGACACCCCGAGCAGTACTTC. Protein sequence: CATSDPGHPEQYF.

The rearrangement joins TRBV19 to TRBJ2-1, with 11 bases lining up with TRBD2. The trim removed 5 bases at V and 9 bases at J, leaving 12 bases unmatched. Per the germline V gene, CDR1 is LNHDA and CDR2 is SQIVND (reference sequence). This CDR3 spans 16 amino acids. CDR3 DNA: TGTGCCAGTAGTCCCCGGGATAGCGGGAGGGTTACTGAGCAGTTCTTC. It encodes CASSPRDSGRVTEQFF.

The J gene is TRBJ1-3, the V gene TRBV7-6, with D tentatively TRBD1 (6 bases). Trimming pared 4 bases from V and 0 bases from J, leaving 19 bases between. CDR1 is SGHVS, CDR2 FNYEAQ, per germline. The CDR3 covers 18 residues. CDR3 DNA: TGTGCCAGCAGCTCTAGAGCCCTACAGGGTAGCTCTGGAAACACCATATATTTT. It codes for CASSSRALQGSSGNTIYF.

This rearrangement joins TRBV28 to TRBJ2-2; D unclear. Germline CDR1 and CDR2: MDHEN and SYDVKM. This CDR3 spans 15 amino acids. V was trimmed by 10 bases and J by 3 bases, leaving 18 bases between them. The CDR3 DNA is TGTGCCACCTCCGGCGGCACCAGAGACACCGGGGAGCTGTTTTTT. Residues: CATSGGTRDTGELFF.

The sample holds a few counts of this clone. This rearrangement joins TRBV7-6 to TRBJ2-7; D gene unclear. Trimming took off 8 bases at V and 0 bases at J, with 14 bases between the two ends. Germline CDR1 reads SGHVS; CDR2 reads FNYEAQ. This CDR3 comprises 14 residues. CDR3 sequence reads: CASGSRVGSYEQYF. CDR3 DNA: TGTGCCAGCGGATCTAGGGTGGGCTCCTACGAGCAGTACTTC.

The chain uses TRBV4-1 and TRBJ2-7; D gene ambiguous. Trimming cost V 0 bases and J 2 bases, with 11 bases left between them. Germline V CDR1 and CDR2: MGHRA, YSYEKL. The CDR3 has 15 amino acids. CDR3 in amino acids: CASSQDFSRPYEQYF. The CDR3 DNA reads TGCGCCAGCAGCCAAGATTTCAGCAGGCCCTACGAGCAGTACTTC.